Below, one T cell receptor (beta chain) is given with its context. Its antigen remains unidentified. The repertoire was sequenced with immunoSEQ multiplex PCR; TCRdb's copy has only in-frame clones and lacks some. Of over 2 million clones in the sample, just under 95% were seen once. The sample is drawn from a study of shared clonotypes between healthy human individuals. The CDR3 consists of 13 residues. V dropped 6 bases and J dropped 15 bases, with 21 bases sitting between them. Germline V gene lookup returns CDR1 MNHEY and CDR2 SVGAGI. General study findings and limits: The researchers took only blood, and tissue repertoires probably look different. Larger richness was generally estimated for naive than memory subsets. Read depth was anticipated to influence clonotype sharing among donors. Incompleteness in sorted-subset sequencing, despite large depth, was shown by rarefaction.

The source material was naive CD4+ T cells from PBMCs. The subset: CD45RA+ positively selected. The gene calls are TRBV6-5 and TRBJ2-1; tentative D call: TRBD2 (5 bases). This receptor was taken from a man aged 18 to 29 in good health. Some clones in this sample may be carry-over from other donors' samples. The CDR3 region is CASSRTSPGWVFF. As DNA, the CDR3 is TGTGCCAGCAGCCGTACGAGTCCGGGGTGGGTGTTCTTC.